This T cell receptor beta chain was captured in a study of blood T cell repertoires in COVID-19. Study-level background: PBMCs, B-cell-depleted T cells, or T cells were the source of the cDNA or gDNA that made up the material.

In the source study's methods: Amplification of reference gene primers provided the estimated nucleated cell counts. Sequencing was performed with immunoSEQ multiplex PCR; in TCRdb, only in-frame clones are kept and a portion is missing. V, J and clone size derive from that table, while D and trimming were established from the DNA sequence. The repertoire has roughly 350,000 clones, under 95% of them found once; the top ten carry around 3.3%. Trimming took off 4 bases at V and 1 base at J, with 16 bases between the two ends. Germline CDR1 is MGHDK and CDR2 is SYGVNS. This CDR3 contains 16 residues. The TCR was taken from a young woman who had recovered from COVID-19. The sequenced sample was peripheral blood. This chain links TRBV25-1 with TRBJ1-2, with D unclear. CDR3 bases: TGTGCCAGCAGTGGGTGGACGGAGGAGATTAACTATGGCTACACCTTC. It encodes CASSGWTEEINYGYTF.